The present TCR beta chain was sequenced within a study of technical replicates of blood from a handful of donors. Measured with immunoSEQ multiplex PCR; TCRdb has only the in-frame clones, and not every one. The profile covers 70,000 or so clones, with over 95% appearing a single time and approximately 0.2% taken by the ten largest. With 4 bases removed from V and 4 bases from J, the gap between germline ends came to 16 bases. The CDR3 extends over 14 amino acids. Germline assignment: CDR1 GTSNPN and CDR2 SVGIG (reference sequence). The clonotype originates from a human donor in good health. V and J are TRBV30 and TRBJ1-2; D unclear. Material for sequencing was T cells isolated from PBMCs. CDR3 in amino acids: CAWISPDKFYGYTF. In nucleotides, the CDR3 is TGTGCCTGGATCTCCCCCGACAAATTCTATGGCTACACCTTC.